Each of the 17 T cell receptor beta chains below was sequenced from the same sample in a study of cytomegalovirus exposure and HLA in healthy donors. This table comes from immunoSEQ multiplex PCR, and its TCRdb copy is limited to in-frame clones, with some not included. The data hold 150,000 to 200,000 clones, with about 90% observed a single time. Sequencing was done on a sample of PBMCs. Receptors originate from a woman younger than 30 in good health and CMV-seropositive.

V gene TRBV5-4 combines with J gene TRBJ2-1, with TRBD2 matching over 7 bases. With V trimmed by 4 bases and J by 0 bases, 10 bases remained unmatched. The CDR3 loop spans 17 amino acids. Germline lookup yields CDR1 SGHNT and CDR2 YYREEE (reference sequence). The CDR3, as DNA: TGTGCCAGCAGCCGGGCGGGGGAGATTAGCTCCTACAATGAGCAGTTCTTC. Amino acids: CASSRAGEISSYNEQFF. Based on the CDR3 plus reference TRBV5-4 and TRBJ2-1, the full variable domain is ETGVTQSPTHLIKTRGQQVTLRCSSQSGHNTVSWYQQALGQGPQFIFQYYREEENGRGNFPPRFSGLQFPNYSSELNVNALELDDSALYLCASSRAGEISSYNEQFFGPGTRLTVL.

The rearrangement joins TRBV20-1 to TRBJ1-1; D is possibly TRBD1 (5 bases). Germline-derived CDR1 and CDR2 are DFQATT and SNEGSKA (reference sequence). Trimming took off 1 base at V and 12 bases at J, with 12 bases between the two ends. This CDR3 is 11 amino acids long. The CDR3 DNA is TGCAGTGCTAGAGCAGGGTCCAAGACTTTCTTT. Protein: CSARAGSKTFF.

J is TRBJ2-7 and V is TRBV7-9; TRBD2 might be the D (6 bases). V was shortened by 3 bases and J by 4 bases, with 13 bases between the two germline ends. The germline gives CDR1 SEHNR, CDR2 FQNEAQ (reference sequence). This CDR3 contains 14 residues. In nucleotides, the CDR3 is TGTGCCAGCAGCTTCGACGGGGGTCGGTACGAGCAGTACTTC. Protein sequence: CASSFDGGRYEQYF.

The chain joins TRBV7-2 to TRBJ2-2; tentatively, D is TRBD2 (5 bases). The V end was cut by 5 bases, the J end by 1 base, with 5 bases between. The germline CDR1 and CDR2 sequences are SGHTA and FQGNSA. This CDR3 spans 13 amino acids. The CDR3 coding sequence is TGTGCCAGCAGCCGGGGGAACACCGGGGAGCTGTTTTTT. Its protein product is CASSRGNTGELFF.

The V gene is TRBV25-1, the J gene TRBJ2-7, with 9 positions matching TRBD1. The CDR3 extends over 11 amino acids. Looked up from germline, CDR1 is MGHDK and CDR2 is SYGVNS. With 9 bases clipped from V and 5 bases from J, the junction kept 2 bases outside the gene matches. The CDR3 region is CARRQGDEQYF. In DNA, the CDR3 is TGTGCCAGGCGACAGGGGGACGAGCAGTACTTC.

This clone was observed a single time. The chain uses TRBV4-3 and TRBJ2-2; 9 positions agree with TRBD2. CDR3 length: 20 amino acids. V shed 0 bases and J 0 bases; nucleotides not matched to a gene: 11. The germline V gene has CDR1 LGHNA and CDR2 YSLEER. The CDR3 loop is CASSQDRIIAGAPNTGELFF. The CDR3 nucleotides read TGCGCCAGCAGCCAAGATCGTATAATAGCGGGAGCACCGAACACCGGGGAGCTGTTTTTT.

The sample holds one count of this clone. J is TRBJ2-4 and V is TRBV11-2; 10 bases agree with TRBD1. This CDR3 has 18 amino acids. In germline, CDR1 is SGHAT, CDR2 FQNNGV. V was clipped by 1 base and J by 3 bases; unmatched bases: 9. The CDR3 region has the DNA TGTGCCAGCAGCTTAGTACGAAGGACAGGGGGTATCAAAAACATTCAGTACTTC. Its protein is CASSLVRRTGGIKNIQYF.

The count of this clone is one. The CDR3 loop reads CASPGGDTGELFF. The CDR3 nucleotides read TGTGCCAGCCCCGGGGGGGACACCGGGGAGCTGTTTTTT. The chain uses TRBV18 and TRBJ2-2; TRBD2 agrees at 8 bases. Looked up from germline, CDR1 is KGHSH and CDR2 is LQKENI. V was pared by 8 bases and J by 3 bases, with 2 bases of the junction left unmatched. This CDR3 is built from 13 residues.

The chain recombines TRBV28 with TRBJ2-7; a weak D match, TRBD2 (6 bases). Germline V gene sequence: CDR1 MDHEN, CDR2 SYDVKM. Trimming removed 4 bases from V and 2 bases from J, with 12 bases in between. CDR3 length equals 14 residues. CDR3 in amino acids: CASSWLGGAYEQYF. The CDR3 bases are TGTGCCAGCAGTTGGCTGGGAGGAGCCTACGAGCAGTACTTC.

J is TRBJ2-3 and V is TRBV7-8; 12 bases are a match to TRBD2. This CDR3 region has 19 residues. Trimming removed 2 bases from V and 3 bases from J; junction bases left unmatched: 12. Germline assignment: CDR1 SGHVS and CDR2 FQNEAQ. For the CDR3, the DNA is TGTGCCAGCAGCTTACCTCGACTAGCGGGGGATTCCGGGACAGATACGCAGTATTTT. Encoded protein: CASSLPRLAGDSGTDTQYF.

This chain uses TRBV2 with TRBJ2-5; 13 nucleotides line up with TRBD2. V shed 1 base and J 5 bases; nucleotides not matched to a gene: 4. This CDR3 is built from 16 residues. Per the germline V gene, CDR1 is SNHLY and CDR2 is FYNNEI. CDR3 nucleotides: TGTGCCAGCAGTGAAGGGACTAGCGGGAGTGGGGAGACCCAGTACTTC. Protein: CASSEGTSGSGETQYF. Supplemented by reference TRBV2 and TRBJ2-5, the full variable domain reads EPEVTQTPSHQVTQMGQEVILRCVPISNHLYFYWYRQILGQKVEFLVSFYNNEISEKSEIFDDQFSVERPDGSNFTLKIRSTKLEDSAMYFCASSEGTSGSGETQYFGPGTRLLVL.

The V and J genes are TRBV2 and TRBJ2-1; 11 bases agree with TRBD2. Germline-derived CDR1 and CDR2 are SNHLY and FYNNEI. V lost 6 bases, J lost 9 bases, and 10 bases stayed unmatched. The CDR3 has 15 residues. The CDR3 here is CASRDTSGSIGEQFF. The CDR3 DNA reads as TGTGCCAGCAGAGATACTAGCGGGAGCATTGGTGAGCAGTTCTTC.

The chain carries TRBV5-1 and TRBJ1-6; TRBD1 agrees at 7 bases. V trimming: 3 bases; J trimming: 5 bases; junction bases outside the gene matches: 2. CDR1 and CDR2 (germline): SGHRS, YFSETQ. The CDR3 has 14 amino acids. CDR3 nucleotide sequence: TGCGCCAGCAGCTCGGACAGGAATAATTCACCCCTCCACTTT. Translated: CASSSDRNNSPLHF.

The chain joins TRBV28 to TRBJ2-1; maybe TRBD2 (7 bases). The CDR3 is made up of 15 amino acids. Looked up from germline, CDR1 is MDHEN and CDR2 is SYDVKM. Here the CDR3 reads CAIKGGGSSYNEQFF. The CDR3 bases are TGTGCGATAAAAGGGGGGGGAAGCTCCTACAATGAGCAGTTCTTC.

This clone was seen a few times. The chain links TRBV5-6 to TRBJ1-5; the D gene is possibly TRBD1 (6 bases). Looked up from germline, CDR1 is SGHDT and CDR2 is YYEEEE. This CDR3 has 17 amino acids. Trimming left V 4 bases short and J 6 bases short, with 23 bases between. CDR3 residues: CASSVYPVGRGSQPQHF. CDR3 coding DNA: TGTGCCAGCAGCGTGTACCCCGTTGGCAGGGGCAGTCAGCCCCAGCATTTT.

V is TRBV19 and J is TRBJ2-3; D is possibly TRBD2 (6 bases). Germline loops: CDR1 LNHDA, CDR2 SQIVND (reference sequence). V was clipped by 1 base and J by 3 bases, with 14 bases between them. There are 16 residues in the CDR3. The CDR3 region has the DNA TGTGCCAGTAGTATAGGGTACGGGAGAGGGACAGATACGCAGTATTTT. Translation: CASSIGYGRGTDTQYF.

The chain joins TRBV7-9 to TRBJ2-2; 8 nucleotides align to TRBD1. Germline CDR1 and CDR2: SEHNR and FQNEAQ (reference sequence). The CDR3 loop spans 15 amino acids. J lost 2 bases, V lost 3 bases, and 2 bases had no gene match. This CDR3 is CASSFGTGNTGELFF. CDR3 sequence (DNA): TGTGCCAGCAGCTTCGGGACAGGAAACACCGGGGAGCTGTTTTTT.